Sequencing of this TCR beta chain was carried out in a study of beta chain features in type 1 diabetes. Overall study: Patients shared similar age, gender and cell yields with healthy donors. Whole-study results and caveats: People with Type 1 diabetes carried modestly yet significantly shorter TCRB CDR3s in all four CD4+ subsets. TCRB repertoires of naive, central memory and Treg cells appeared more similar among patients than among healthy donors.

This clone has only a few counts. Its antigen is unidentified. CDR1 and CDR2 (germline): LNHNV, YYDKDF (reference sequence). The CDR3 contains 17 residues. Germline trimming cut 3 bases from V and 5 bases from J; bases unmatched to any gene: 11. cDNA synthesis used the whole RNA isolate, giving expressed TCRB sequences. About 3.57 million reads were obtained on average from naive, central memory and regulatory T cell samples. Some clones are missing from TCRdb's copy, which holds only in-frame ones; the method was immunoSEQ multiplex PCR. In the table there are a few hundred thousand clones, less than 30% of which are singletons.

The sample comprised naive CD4+ T cells from blood. The chain couples TRBV15 to TRBJ2-1; 9 positions match TRBD2. The origin of this receptor is a woman aged 25 to 39 with type 1 diabetes. This CDR3 is CATSSYRGLAGNNEQFF. The DNA for the CDR3 is TGTGCCACCAGCAGCTACCGAGGGCTAGCGGGAAACAATGAGCAGTTCTTC.